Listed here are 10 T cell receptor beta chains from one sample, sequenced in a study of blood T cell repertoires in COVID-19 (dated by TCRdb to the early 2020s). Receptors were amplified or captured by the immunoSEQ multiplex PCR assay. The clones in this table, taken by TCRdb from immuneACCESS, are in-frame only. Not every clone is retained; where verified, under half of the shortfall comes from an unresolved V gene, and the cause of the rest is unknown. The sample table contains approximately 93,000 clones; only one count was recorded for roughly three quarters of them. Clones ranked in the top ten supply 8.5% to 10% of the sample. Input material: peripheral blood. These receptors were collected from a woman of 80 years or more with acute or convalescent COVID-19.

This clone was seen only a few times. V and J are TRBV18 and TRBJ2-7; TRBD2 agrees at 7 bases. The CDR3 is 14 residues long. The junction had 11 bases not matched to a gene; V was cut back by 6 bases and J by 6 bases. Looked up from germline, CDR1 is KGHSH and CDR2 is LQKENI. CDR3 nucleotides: TGTGCCAGCTCCCGTGGACTAGAGACGTCCGAGCAGTACTTC. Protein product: CASSRGLETSEQYF.

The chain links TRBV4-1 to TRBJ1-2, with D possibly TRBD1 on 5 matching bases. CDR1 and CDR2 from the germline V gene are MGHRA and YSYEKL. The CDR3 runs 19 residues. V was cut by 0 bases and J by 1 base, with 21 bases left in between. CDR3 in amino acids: CASSQENDRVGTINYGYTF. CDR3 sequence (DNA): TGCGCCAGCAGCCAAGAGAATGATAGGGTAGGGACTATTAACTATGGCTACACCTTC.

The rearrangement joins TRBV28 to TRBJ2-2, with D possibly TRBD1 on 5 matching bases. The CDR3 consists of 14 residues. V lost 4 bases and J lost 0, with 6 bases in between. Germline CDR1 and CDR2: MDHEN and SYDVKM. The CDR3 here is CASSSGTNTGELFF. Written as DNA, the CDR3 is TGTGCCAGCAGTTCAGGGACGAACACCGGGGAGCTGTTTTTT.

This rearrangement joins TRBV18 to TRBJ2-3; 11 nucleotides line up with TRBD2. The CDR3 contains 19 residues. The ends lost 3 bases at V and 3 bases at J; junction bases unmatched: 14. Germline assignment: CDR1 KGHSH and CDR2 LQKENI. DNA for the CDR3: TGTGCCAGCTCACCCCGAGGTAGCGGGGGGGCTGTTGGTACAGATACGCAGTATTTT. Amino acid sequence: CASSPRGSGGAVGTDTQYF.

The CDR3 DNA sequence: TGTGCCATCAGTGAGTCGGAGATCTTTACTAACTATGGCTACACCTTC. Amino acids: CAISESEIFTNYGYTF. This chain uses TRBV10-3 with TRBJ1-2; D remains ambiguous. Germline lookup yields CDR1 ENHRY and CDR2 SYGVKD. The CDR3 has 16 amino acids. The V end lost 0 bases, the J end lost 0 bases, and 11 bases lay between the germline ends.

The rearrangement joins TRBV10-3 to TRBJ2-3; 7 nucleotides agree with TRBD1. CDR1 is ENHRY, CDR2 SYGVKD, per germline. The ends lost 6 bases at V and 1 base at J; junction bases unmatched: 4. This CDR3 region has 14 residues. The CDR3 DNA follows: TGTGCCATCAGGACCGGGACAGGCACAGATACGCAGTATTTT. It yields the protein CAIRTGTGTDTQYF.

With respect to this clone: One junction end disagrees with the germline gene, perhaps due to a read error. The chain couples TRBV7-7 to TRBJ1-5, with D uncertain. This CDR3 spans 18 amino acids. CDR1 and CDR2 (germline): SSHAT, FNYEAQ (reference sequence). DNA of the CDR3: TGTGCTAGCAGCGATAAACCAAGAGAGGGAGGGAGCAATCAGCCCCAGCATTTT. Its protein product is CASSDKPREGGSNQPQHF. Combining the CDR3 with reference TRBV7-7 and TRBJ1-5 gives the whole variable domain GAGVSQSPRYKVTKRGQDVTLRCDPISSHATLYWYQQALGQGPEFLTYFNYEAQPDKSGLPSDRFSAERPEGSISTLTIQRTEQRDSAMYRCASSDKPREGGSNQPQHFGDGTRLSIL.

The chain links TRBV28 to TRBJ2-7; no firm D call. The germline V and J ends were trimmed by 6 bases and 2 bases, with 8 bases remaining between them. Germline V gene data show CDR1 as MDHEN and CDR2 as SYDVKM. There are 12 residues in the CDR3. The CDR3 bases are TGTGCCAGCAGCGCTAGTGCCTACGAGCAGTACTTC. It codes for CASSASAYEQYF.

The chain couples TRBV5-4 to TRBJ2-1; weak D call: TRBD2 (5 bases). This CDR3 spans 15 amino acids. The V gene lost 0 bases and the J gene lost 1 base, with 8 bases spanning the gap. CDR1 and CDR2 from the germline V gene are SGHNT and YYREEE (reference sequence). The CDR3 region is CASSLDRGSYNEQFF. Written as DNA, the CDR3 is TGTGCCAGCAGCTTGGATCGGGGTTCCTACAATGAGCAGTTCTTC.

This CDR3 is CASSPGSGGDYEQYF. In DNA form, the CDR3 reads TGTGCCAGCAGTCCCGGTAGCGGGGGGGACTACGAGCAGTACTTC. The chain has TRBV6-5 and TRBJ2-7; 11 bases match TRBD2. This CDR3 contains 15 residues. Looked up from germline, CDR1 is MNHEY and CDR2 is SVGAGI. V trimming: 5 bases; J trimming: 3 bases; junction bases outside the gene matches: 6.